This entry concerns a single T cell receptor beta chain. Antigen specificity is unknown. Per sorted-subset replicate PCR, input was around 200 ng DNA, representing 30,000 or so T cell genomes. Clones were sequenced by immunoSEQ multiplex PCR, and TCRdb holds only the in-frame ones, with some missing. The sample carries about 2 million clones, approximately 94% recorded once. The data originate from a study of shared clonotypes between healthy human individuals. Study background: Per donor, three plates held CD4 naive cells, three held CD4 memory, two held CD8 naive and one held CD8 memory.

The study, taken as a whole, reports: Though the depth was large, rarefaction showed that sorted-subset sequencing was incomplete.

CD45RO-negative, CCR7-positively selected cells formed the naive CD8 fraction, excluding terminally differentiated effector memory CD45RA+ cells. The donors were adults (healthy and HIV-negative) with no recent acute infections or vaccinations. Trimming took 8 bases from V and 5 from J, leaving 17 bases between them. Germline assignment: CDR1 MNHEY and CDR2 SMNVEV (reference sequence). The CDR3 runs 14 residues. The chain combines TRBV27 with TRBJ2-3; possibly TRBD2 for D (7 bases). Sequencing was performed on naive CD8+ T cells sorted from blood. This sequence originates from a young man in good health. This CDR3 is CASARGVAGDTQYF. The DNA for the CDR3 is TGTGCCAGCGCAAGGGGGGTAGCGGGAGATACGCAGTATTTT.